The rows below give T cell receptor beta chains drawn from one sample of a study of control samples from healthy donors and cancer patients. This table comes from immunoSEQ multiplex PCR, and its TCRdb copy is limited to in-frame clones, with some not included. The repertoire consists of under 130,000 clones, with around 89% occurring once and the leading ten covering approximately 19%. The specimen sequenced was PBMCs. These receptors all come from a man in his sixties with lung cancer. Both conserved end residues are part of each CDR3. D genes are given only for firm matches. Where a row states a size, it is once, few, many or the class of an expanded clone; other rows omit it.

J gene: TRBJ2-2
clone size: NA
D gene: NA
V gene: TRBV24-1
CDR3 DNA: TGTGCCACCAGTCACCTGACCGGGGAGCTGTTTTTT
CDR3 protein: CATSHLTGELFF

J gene: TRBJ1-1
clone size: NA
D gene: NA
V gene: TRBV28
CDR3 DNA: TGTGCCAGCGAGAGGAACACTGAAGCTTTCTTT
CDR3 protein: CASERNTEAFF

J gene: TRBJ2-3
clone size: once
D gene: NA
V gene: TRBV12-5
CDR3 DNA: TGTGCTAGTGGTTTGTCCCCCCGGCCCACAGATACGCAGTATTTT
CDR3 protein: CASGLSPRPTDTQYF

J gene: TRBJ1-2
clone size: few
D gene: NA
V gene: TRBV5-8
CDR3 DNA: TGTGCCAGCAGCTTAAACTATGGCTACACCTTC
CDR3 protein: CASSLNYGYTF

J gene: TRBJ1-2
clone size: NA
D gene: TRBD1
V gene: TRBV19
CDR3 DNA: TGTGCCAGTAGCGCTGCGACAGGGGGTGTTTATGGCTACACCTTC
CDR3 protein: CASSAATGGVYGYTF

J gene: TRBJ1-2
clone size: NA
D gene: NA
V gene: TRBV12-5
CDR3 DNA: TGTGCTAGTGGTTTGGTATCCGGGGAGGGAGTTTCTGGTGGCTACACCTTC
CDR3 protein: CASGLVSGEGVSGGYTF

J gene: TRBJ2-6
clone size: NA
D gene: TRBD2
V gene: TRBV18
CDR3 DNA: TGTGCCAGCTCACCAACAGCGGGGGGATCTGGGGCCAACGTCCTGACTTTC
CDR3 protein: CASSPTAGGSGANVLTF

J gene: TRBJ1-3
clone size: NA
D gene: NA
V gene: TRBV7-3
CDR3 DNA: TGTGCCAGCAGCCAGGGTTCTGGAAACACCATATATTTT
CDR3 protein: CASSQGSGNTIYF

J gene: TRBJ2-4
clone size: NA
D gene: NA
V gene: TRBV7-9
CDR3 DNA: TGTGCCAGCAGCTTAACGGACAGAAAAAACATTCAGTACTTC
CDR3 protein: CASSLTDRKNIQYF

J gene: TRBJ1-1
clone size: NA
D gene: NA
V gene: TRBV14
CDR3 DNA: TGTGCCAGCAGCAGACAGGCATTGAACACTGAAGCTTTCTTT
CDR3 protein: CASSRQALNTEAFF

J gene: TRBJ1-1
clone size: NA
D gene: NA
V gene: TRBV29-1
CDR3 DNA: TGCAGCGTTACAGGGAAAGGGGACACTGAAGCTTTCTTT
CDR3 protein: CSVTGKGDTEAFF

J gene: TRBJ2-4
clone size: NA
D gene: TRBD2
V gene: TRBV19
CDR3 DNA: TGTGCCAGTAGTATTCGGGCTAGCGGGGGGATCCTAGCCAAAAACATTCAGTACTTC
CDR3 protein: CASSIRASGGILAKNIQYF

J gene: TRBJ2-1
clone size: NA
D gene: NA
V gene: TRBV11-3
CDR3 DNA: TGTGCCAGCAGCTTCCGCCCCGCTTCAATCGGGGAGCAGTTCTTC
CDR3 protein: CASSFRPASIGEQFF

J gene: TRBJ2-5
clone size: NA
D gene: TRBD2
V gene: TRBV6-1
CDR3 DNA: TGTGCCAGCAGTGAAGGGGGGGGAGCGGGGGAAACCCAGTACTTC
CDR3 protein: CASSEGGGAGETQYF

J gene: TRBJ2-5
clone size: few
D gene: TRBD2
V gene: TRBV4-2
CDR3 DNA: TGTGCCAGCAGCTTAGCTAGCGGGGGGCAGTACTTC
CDR3 protein: CASSLASGGQYF

J gene: TRBJ1-1
clone size: NA
D gene: NA
V gene: TRBV5-1
CDR3 DNA: TGCGCCAGCAAGGGGGGTGCCGGGACTGCGAACACTGAAGCTTTCTTT
CDR3 protein: CASKGGAGTANTEAFF

J gene: TRBJ1-2
clone size: NA
D gene: NA
V gene: TRBV21-1
CDR3 DNA: TGTGCCAGCAAACCAGGGGAAGACTATGGCTACACCTTC
CDR3 protein: CASKPGEDYGYTF

J gene: TRBJ1-1
clone size: NA
D gene: NA
V gene: TRBV5-1
CDR3 DNA: TGCGCCAGCAGCTTACTCCAGTACACTGAAGCTTTCTTT
CDR3 protein: CASSLLQYTEAFF

J gene: TRBJ1-3
clone size: NA
D gene: NA
V gene: TRBV6-5
CDR3 DNA: TGTGCCAGCAGTACCGGCGGAAACACCATATATTTT
CDR3 protein: CASSTGGNTIYF

J gene: TRBJ1-2
clone size: NA
D gene: NA
V gene: TRBV6-4
CDR3 DNA: TGTGCCAGCAGGGGACCGGACAGATTAGGTGGCTACACCTTC
CDR3 protein: CASRGPDRLGGYTF

J gene: TRBJ1-2
clone size: once
D gene: NA
V gene: TRBV7-3
CDR3 DNA: TGTGCCAGCAGCGAGTCCGGAGGTGCTGGCTACACCTTC
CDR3 protein: CASSESGGAGYTF

J gene: TRBJ2-5
clone size: NA
D gene: NA
V gene: TRBV7-2
CDR3 DNA: TGTGCCAGCAGCTTAGCGGCAGCCAGCGGACAAGAGACCCAGTACTTC
CDR3 protein: CASSLAAASGQETQYF

J gene: TRBJ2-2
clone size: NA
D gene: NA
V gene: TRBV7-2
CDR3 DNA: TGTGCCAGCAGCTTTCGGGCACAGCCGAACACCGGGGAGCTGTTTTTT
CDR3 protein: CASSFRAQPNTGELFF

J gene: TRBJ1-5
clone size: NA
D gene: NA
V gene: TRBV5-1
CDR3 DNA: TGCGCCAGCAGCTTGATAGGTTTGGATAGCAATCAGCCCCAGCATTTT
CDR3 protein: CASSLIGLDSNQPQHF

J gene: TRBJ2-5
clone size: once
D gene: TRBD1
V gene: TRBV7-3
CDR3 DNA: TGTGCCAGCAGCCTCGGACAGGGAGAGACCCAGTACTTC
CDR3 protein: CASSLGQGETQYF

J gene: TRBJ1-3
clone size: NA
D gene: TRBD1
V gene: TRBV3-1/TRBV3-2
CDR3 DNA: TGTGCCAGCAGCCAAGGGGCCCTGACAGGGTCTGGAAACACCATATATTTT
CDR3 protein: CASSQGALTGSGNTIYF

J gene: TRBJ2-5
clone size: NA
D gene: NA
V gene: TRBV9
CDR3 DNA: TGTGCCAGCAGCGCCGCAAGCCCCGGCCAAGAGACCCAGTACTTC
CDR3 protein: CASSAASPGQETQYF

J gene: TRBJ2-2
clone size: NA
D gene: NA
V gene: TRBV6-6
CDR3 DNA: TGTGCCAGCAGTTACGTATCACAGTCGTCCGGGGAGCTGTTTTTT
CDR3 protein: CASSYVSQSSGELFF

J gene: TRBJ2-3
clone size: NA
D gene: NA
V gene: TRBV11-1
CDR3 DNA: TGTGCCAGCAGCTTAACCGCGAGCACAGATACGCAGTATTTT
CDR3 protein: CASSLTASTDTQYF

J gene: TRBJ2-1
clone size: NA
D gene: NA
V gene: TRBV29-1
CDR3 DNA: TGCAGCGTTGGTGGGGGGCTGAGCAATGAGCAGTTCTTC
CDR3 protein: CSVGGGLSNEQFF

J gene: TRBJ2-3
clone size: NA
D gene: NA
V gene: TRBV2
CDR3 DNA: TGTGCCAGCAGTGTTAGCACAGATACGCAGTATTTT
CDR3 protein: CASSVSTDTQYF

J gene: TRBJ1-6
clone size: NA
D gene: NA
V gene: TRBV5-8
CDR3 DNA: TGTGCCAGCAGCTTTACTACTTTCGTGGCACCCCTCCACTTT
CDR3 protein: CASSFTTFVAPLHF

J gene: TRBJ1-1
clone size: NA
D gene: NA
V gene: TRBV27
CDR3 DNA: TGTGCCAGCAGTTTAGAGGGTATGAGGACTGAAGCTTTCTTT
CDR3 protein: CASSLEGMRTEAFF

J gene: TRBJ1-4
clone size: NA
D gene: TRBD1
V gene: TRBV6-5
CDR3 DNA: TGTGCCAGCAGCCCAGGGGGCGCGGCTGAAAAACTGTTTTTT
CDR3 protein: CASSPGGAAEKLFF

J gene: TRBJ1-1
clone size: NA
D gene: TRBD1
V gene: TRBV11-3
CDR3 DNA: TGTGCCAGCAGCTCCGCGGGACAGGCCATGAACACTGAAGCTTTCTTT
CDR3 protein: CASSSAGQAMNTEAFF

J gene: TRBJ2-7
clone size: NA
D gene: TRBD1
V gene: TRBV5-1
CDR3 DNA: TGCGCCAGCAGCCCCACTGCCGGGACAGGGGCCTACGAGCAGTACTTC
CDR3 protein: CASSPTAGTGAYEQYF

J gene: TRBJ1-6
clone size: NA
D gene: NA
V gene: TRBV18
CDR3 DNA: TGTGCCAGCTCACCAACAGGAAATAATTCACCCCTCCACTTT
CDR3 protein: CASSPTGNNSPLHF

J gene: TRBJ2-5
clone size: NA
D gene: NA
V gene: TRBV18
CDR3 DNA: TGTGCCAGCTCACCACCGACAGTACAAGAGACCCAGTACTTC
CDR3 protein: CASSPPTVQETQYF

J gene: TRBJ1-2
clone size: few
D gene: NA
V gene: TRBV7-2
CDR3 DNA: TGTGCCAGCAGCTCGAGGGCCCAGCCCACTTACACCTTC
CDR3 protein: CASSSRAQPTYTF

J gene: TRBJ1-5
clone size: NA
D gene: TRBD1
V gene: TRBV27
CDR3 DNA: TGTGCCAGCAGTCCCACCGGGACAGTTAGCAATCAGCCCCAGCATTTT
CDR3 protein: CASSPTGTVSNQPQHF

J gene: TRBJ1-1
clone size: NA
D gene: NA
V gene: TRBV6-5
CDR3 DNA: TGTGCCAGCAGTTCAGCCGTAACAGGGAACACTGAAGCTTTCTTT
CDR3 protein: CASSSAVTGNTEAFF

J gene: TRBJ2-2
clone size: once
D gene: TRBD1
V gene: TRBV4-1
CDR3 DNA: TGCGCCAGCAGCCAAGAATTCGGGACAGGGGGCCGTTTCGACACCGGGGAGCTGTTTTTT
CDR3 protein: CASSQEFGTGGRFDTGELFF

J gene: TRBJ2-3
clone size: NA
D gene: NA
V gene: TRBV5-4
CDR3 DNA: TGTGCCAGCAGCCAGTCGGGACACGACACAGATACGCAGTATTTT
CDR3 protein: CASSQSGHDTDTQYF

J gene: TRBJ1-6
clone size: NA
D gene: NA
V gene: TRBV5-1
CDR3 DNA: TGCGCCAGCAGCTTGCGACCTCAGGGGACGGTGATTAATTCACCCCTCCACTTT
CDR3 protein: CASSLRPQGTVINSPLHF

J gene: TRBJ2-5
clone size: NA
D gene: NA
V gene: TRBV27
CDR3 DNA: TGTGCCAGCAGTCCCCACCGCTGGGGGGCGGGAGAGACCCAGTACTTC
CDR3 protein: CASSPHRWGAGETQYF

J gene: TRBJ2-5
clone size: NA
D gene: NA
V gene: TRBV4-1
CDR3 DNA: TGCGCCAGCAGCCAAGAGCCCGGGGCCCACCAAGAGACCCAGTACTTC
CDR3 protein: CASSQEPGAHQETQYF

J gene: TRBJ1-4
clone size: NA
D gene: NA
V gene: TRBV7-9
CDR3 DNA: TGTGCCAGCAGCTTAACCTTGACCGCCTCTAAGGAAAAACTGTTTTTT
CDR3 protein: CASSLTLTASKEKLFF

J gene: TRBJ1-6
clone size: NA
D gene: TRBD1
V gene: TRBV6-6
CDR3 DNA: TGTGCCAGCAGTGGACAGGGGAGTTCACCCCTCCACTTT
CDR3 protein: CASSGQGSSPLHF